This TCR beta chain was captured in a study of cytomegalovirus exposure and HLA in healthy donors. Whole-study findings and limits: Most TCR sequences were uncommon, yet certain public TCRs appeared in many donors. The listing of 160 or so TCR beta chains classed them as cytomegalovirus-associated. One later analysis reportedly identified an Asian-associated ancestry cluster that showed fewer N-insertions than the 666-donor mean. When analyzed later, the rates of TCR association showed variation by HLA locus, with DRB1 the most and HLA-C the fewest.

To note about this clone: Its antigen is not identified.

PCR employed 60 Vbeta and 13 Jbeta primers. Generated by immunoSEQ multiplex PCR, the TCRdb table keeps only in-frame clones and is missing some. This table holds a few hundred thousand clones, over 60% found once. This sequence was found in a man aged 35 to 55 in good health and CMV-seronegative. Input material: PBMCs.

CDR3 loop: CASTVGLKGYTEAFF. The CDR3 DNA is TGTGCCAGCACCGTCGGTTTAAAGGGGTACACTGAAGCTTTCTTT. The genes are TRBV28 and TRBJ1-1; a weak D match, TRBD1 (5 bases). CDR3 length: 15 residues. V lost 7 bases and J lost 3, with 18 bases in between. The V gene's germline CDR1 is MDHEN and CDR2 SYDVKM.